Each of the 32 T cell receptor beta chains below was sequenced from the same sample in a study of identical twins. In TCRdb, the 5' RACE reads were re-called with MiXCR into one record per CDR3 protein. The data show approximately 600,000 distinct CDR3 sequences, 7.1% seen once. This same sample was also taken into another study, of yellow fever vaccine responses in identical twins.

Sequencing was carried out using PBMCs. The receptors here all came from a woman aged 18-30 years in good health.

This clonotype was observed a few times. The CDR3 spells CASSLQEWYTGELFF. The CDR3, as DNA: TGTGCCAGCAGCCTCCAAGAGTGGTACACCGGGGAGCTGTTTTTT. The chain recombines TRBV28 with TRBJ2-2; D not certain. This CDR3 is built from 15 residues. From germline, CDR1 is MDHEN and CDR2 SYDVKM. Trimming pared 6 bases from V and 3 bases from J, leaving 14 bases between.

This clonotype was seen many times. The CDR3 reads CSVEEIGRAGEQYF. CDR3 coding DNA: TGCAGCGTTGAAGAAATCGGGAGGGCGGGTGAGCAGTACTTC. The chain has TRBV29-1 and TRBJ2-7; 8 bases fit TRBD2. Germline-derived CDR1 and CDR2 are SQVTM and ANQGSEA. This CDR3 comprises 14 residues. Losses at the gene ends were 0 bases for V and 7 bases for J; bases not matched to a gene: 8.

Many counts were recorded for this clonotype. The CDR3 sequence is CASSLRGQGEAFF. The CDR3 nucleotides read TGTGCCAGCAGTTTACGGGGACAGGGTGAAGCTTTCTTT. V and J are TRBV28 and TRBJ1-1, with 9 bases lining up with TRBD1. The trim removed 2 bases at V and 7 bases at J, leaving 2 bases unmatched. The CDR3 extends over 13 amino acids. Germline lookup yields CDR1 MDHEN and CDR2 SYDVKM.

This clonotype was counted at least ten times. The chain employs TRBV5-1 and TRBJ1-2; maybe TRBD1 (5 bases). V was pared by 7 bases and J by 2 bases, with 18 bases between. Germline CDR1 reads SGHRS; CDR2 reads YFSETQ. There are 15 residues in the CDR3. CDR3 residues: CASGRRAGWNYGYTF. The CDR3 bases are TGCGCCAGCGGACGAAGGGCAGGGTGGAACTATGGCTACACCTTC.

In its sample, this clonotype was seen many times. This chain joins TRBV20-1 and TRBJ2-7; perhaps TRBD1 as D (6 bases). Trimming removed 3 bases from V and 2 bases from J, with 17 bases in between. The CDR3 runs 15 residues. Germline V gene sequence: CDR1 DFQATT, CDR2 SNEGSKA (reference sequence). CDR3 protein: CSASQTGPTAYEQYF. CDR3 nucleotides: TGCAGTGCTAGCCAGACAGGTCCCACCGCCTACGAGCAGTACTTC.

This clonotype was detected only a few times. The chain is built from TRBV25-1 and TRBJ2-5, with D possibly matching TRBD2 (6 bases). Germline V gene lookup returns CDR1 MGHDK and CDR2 SYGVNS. The ends were cut back, 2 bases at V and 2 bases at J, with 9 bases in the middle. The CDR3 sequence is 14 residues long. CDR3 in amino acids: CASSEVAAQETQYF. For the CDR3, the DNA is TGTGCCAGCAGTGAAGTAGCGGCGCAAGAGACCCAGTACTTC.

The rearrangement uses TRBV3-1 and TRBJ2-3; D remains unclear. Trimming shortened V by 2 bases and J by 2 bases, and 11 bases separated the two germline ends. The CDR3 is made up of 15 amino acids. Germline CDR1 reads LGHDT; CDR2 reads YNNKEL (reference sequence). The CDR3 DNA reads as TGTGCCAGCAGCCAAACTGGTCCCAACACAGATACGCAGTATTTT. Its translation is CASSQTGPNTDTQYF.

This clonotype was recorded many times. This chain connects TRBV12-3 or TRBV12-4 to TRBJ2-3, with D unresolved. Trimming pared 3 bases from V and 2 bases from J, leaving 9 bases between. The CDR3 consists of 14 residues. The CDR3 DNA follows: TGTGCCAGCAGTTTTTTGCGGTCCACAGATACGCAGTATTTT. It encodes CASSFLRSTDTQYF.

This clonotype was seen more than once but under ten times. This chain connects TRBV7-3 to TRBJ2-2, with unresolved D. The V and J ends lost 4 bases and 6 bases respectively, with 12 bases between them. The germline gives CDR1 SGHTA, CDR2 FQGTGA. The CDR3 contains 14 residues. The CDR3 region is CASSSIPGSGELFF. The CDR3 DNA reads as TGTGCCAGCAGCTCAATCCCGGGCTCCGGGGAGCTGTTTTTT.

This clonotype was seen at least ten times. The chain couples TRBV20-1 to TRBJ2-1; the match to TRBD1 covers 10 bases. V dropped 6 bases and J dropped 5; count of bases not matched to a gene: 7. In germline, CDR1 is DFQATT, CDR2 SNEGSKA (reference sequence). This CDR3 is 14 amino acids long. The CDR3 nucleotides read TGCAGTGCCAGCGACAGGGGGCACAACAATGAGCAGTTCTTC. Translated, it gives CSASDRGHNNEQFF.

This clonotype showed up many times. The chain couples TRBV7-3 to TRBJ2-2; D perhaps matches TRBD1 (6 bases). This CDR3 spans 13 amino acids. Germline loops: CDR1 SGHTA, CDR2 FQGTGA. Trimming shortened V by 6 bases and J by 5 bases, and 10 bases separated the two germline ends. The CDR3 nucleotides are TGTGCCAGCAGTCTCACAGGGACCGGGGAGCTGTTTTTT. The encoded protein is CASSLTGTGELFF.

This clonotype was seen more than once but under ten times. The V gene is TRBV12-3 or TRBV12-4, the J gene TRBJ1-5; no reliable D call. Deletions cut 2 bases from V and 6 bases from J, with 5 bases between. The CDR3 contains 12 residues. The CDR3 loop reads CASSLTSQPQHF. The CDR3 DNA sequence: TGTGCCAGCAGTTTAACCAGTCAGCCCCAGCATTTT.

This chain connects TRBV12-3 or TRBV12-4 to TRBJ2-2, with TRBD2 matching over 7 bases. After removal of 7 bases from V and 1 base from J, the junction contained 6 bases not matched to a gene. The CDR3 consists of 15 residues. CDR3 nucleotides: TGTGCCAGCACACACACTAGCGAGAACACCGGGGAGCTGTTTTTT. This sequence encodes CASTHTSENTGELFF.

This clonotype was detected a few times. The chain carries TRBV20-1 and TRBJ1-1; D is unresolved. This CDR3 is 13 amino acids long. The ends were cut back, 3 bases at V and 1 base at J, with 9 bases in the middle. The germline gives CDR1 DFQATT, CDR2 SNEGSKA (reference sequence). CDR3: CSARAQENTEAFF. The DNA of the CDR3 is TGCAGTGCTAGGGCCCAGGAGAACACTGAAGCTTTCTTT.

This clonotype was seen a few times. This sequence joins TRBV7-9 and TRBJ2-5, with D unresolved. V was pared by 5 bases and J by 2 bases, with 15 bases between. The germline V gene has CDR1 SEHNR and CDR2 FQNEAQ (reference sequence). This CDR3 contains 15 residues. CDR3 coding DNA: TGTGCCAGCAGCCATGACATTAGGGTTCAAGAGACCCAGTACTTC. Translation gives CASSHDIRVQETQYF.

A few counts support this clonotype. V and J are TRBV2 and TRBJ2-7; 9 nucleotides agree with TRBD2. Unmatched junction bases numbered 12, after V lost 0 bases and J lost 3 bases. Germline CDR1 is SNHLY and CDR2 is FYNNEI. This CDR3 region has 18 residues. CDR3 nucleotide sequence: TGTGCCAGCAGTGAAGCGCCGGGACTAGCAGTCCCAGGCTACGAGCAGTACTTC. Its protein is CASSEAPGLAVPGYEQYF. Full variable domain (rest looked up from reference TRBV2 and TRBJ2-7): EPEVTQTPSHQVTQMGQEVILRCVPISNHLYFYWYRQILGQKVEFLVSFYNNEISEKSEIFDDQFSVERPDGSNFTLKIRSTKLEDSAMYFCASSEAPGLAVPGYEQYFGPGTRLTVT.

This clonotype was seen many times. The chain joins TRBV15 to TRBJ2-3; D remains ambiguous. Germline V gene data show CDR1 as LNHNV and CDR2 as YYDKDF (reference sequence). There are 14 residues in the CDR3. The germline V and J ends were trimmed by 4 bases and 4 bases, with 12 bases remaining between them. CDR3 nucleotide sequence: TGTGCCACCAGCAACGGGCTACCCTCAGATACGCAGTATTTT. It specifies CATSNGLPSDTQYF. The complete variable domain, with remaining parts taken from reference TRBV15 and TRBJ2-3, reads DAMVIQNPRYQVTQFGKPVTLSCSQTLNHNVMYWYQQKSSQAPKLLFHYYDKDFNNEADTPDNFQSRRPNTSFCFLDIRSPGLGDTAMYLCATSNGLPSDTQYFGPGTRLTVL.

There are many counts of this clonotype. As DNA, the CDR3 is TGTGCCAGCAGCCGCGGACATCCTAACTACAATGAGCAGTTCTTC. Its translation: CASSRGHPNYNEQFF. The J gene is TRBJ2-1, the V gene TRBV7-9, with D perhaps matching TRBD1 (5 bases). This CDR3 region has 15 residues. Germline loops: CDR1 SEHNR, CDR2 FQNEAQ (reference sequence). V lost 5 bases to trimming and J lost 3 bases, with 14 bases between them.

This clonotype was seen a few times. The chain joins TRBV20-1 to TRBJ1-6, with D tentatively TRBD1 (6 bases). V lost 6 bases and J 4 bases, leaving 16 bases between the germline ends. Germline V gene lookup returns CDR1 DFQATT and CDR2 SNEGSKA (reference sequence). This CDR3 has 15 amino acids. The CDR3 DNA reads as TGCAGTGCCATCGTTGGAGGACAGTATAATTCACCCCTCCACTTT. Protein product: CSAIVGGQYNSPLHF.

This clonotype was picked up many times. The CDR3 here is CASSKGTDPYEQYF. The CDR3 nucleotides read TGTGCCAGCAGCAAAGGGACAGATCCCTACGAGCAGTACTTC. This chain connects TRBV21-1 to TRBJ2-7; TRBD1, the table's D call, lacks a check against the DNA. TRBV21-1 is a pseudogene segment. The CDR3 runs 14 residues.

V usage is TRBV20-1 and J usage is TRBJ1-2; D is ambiguous. This CDR3 contains 13 residues. V lost 0 bases to trimming and J lost 6 bases, with 11 bases between them. Germline lookup yields CDR1 DFQATT and CDR2 SNEGSKA (reference sequence). The CDR3 is CSARDQSDHGYTF. The CDR3 nucleotides read TGCAGTGCTAGAGATCAGTCGGATCATGGCTACACCTTC.

This clonotype occurred many times. This chain uses TRBV24-1 with TRBJ2-1, with TRBD2 matching over 12 bases. Per the germline V gene, CDR1 is KGHDR and CDR2 is SFDVKD. The CDR3 runs to 16 residues. After removal of 4 bases from V and 4 bases from J, the junction contained 4 bases not matched to a gene. CDR3: CATSDQTSGSYNEQFF. The CDR3 nucleotides are TGTGCCACCAGTGACCAGACTAGCGGGAGTTACAATGAGCAGTTCTTC.

Ten or more counts support this clonotype. This rearrangement joins TRBV29-1 to TRBJ1-2; weak D call: TRBD1 (6 bases). CDR1 is SQVTM, CDR2 ANQGSEA, per germline. This CDR3 has 11 residues. The CDR3 DNA follows: TGCAGTGGAGGGGGGACCTATGGCTACACCTTC. Its protein product is CSGGGTYGYTF. The variable domain in full, with the rest retrieved from reference TRBV29-1 and TRBJ1-2, is SAVISQKPSRDICQRGTSLTIQCQVDSQVTMMFWYRQQPGQSLTLIATANQGSEATYESGFVIDKFPISRPNLTFSTLTVSNMSPEDSSIYLCSGGGTYGYTFGSGTRLTVV.

This clonotype was detected a few times. The chain joins TRBV20-1 to TRBJ2-3; TRBD2 agrees at 13 bases. Germline CDR1 and CDR2: DFQATT and SNEGSKA (reference sequence). V trimming: 6 bases; J trimming: 3 bases; junction bases outside the gene matches: 12. This CDR3 has 17 residues. CDR3 sequence (DNA): TGCAGTGCCGGCGGGACTAGCGGGGCTCGGAGAACAGATACGCAGTATTTT. It codes for CSAGGTSGARRTDTQYF.

This clonotype appeared a few times. The genes are TRBV20-1 and TRBJ1-2; 11 bases are a match to TRBD1. Germline V gene sequence: CDR1 DFQATT, CDR2 SNEGSKA (reference sequence). Trimming at V came to 5 bases and at J to 4 bases, leaving 12 bases not matched to a gene. The CDR3 extends over 16 amino acids. The CDR3 is CSAPDRGRDFVYGYTF. The CDR3 DNA reads TGCAGTGCTCCGGACAGGGGGCGAGATTTTGTCTATGGCTACACCTTC.

The CDR3, as DNA: TGTGCCAGCAGTGATGGAGACAGCAATCAGCCCCAGCATTTT. The encoded protein is CASSDGDSNQPQHF. The rearrangement joins TRBV2 to TRBJ1-5; no definite D call. CDR1 is SNHLY, CDR2 FYNNEI, per germline. Trimming removed 3 bases at V and 1 base at J, with 7 bases between. The CDR3 contains 14 residues.

This clonotype has a handful of counts. The chain recombines TRBV5-6 with TRBJ1-1; D is unresolved. Between the trimmed V and J ends, which lost 0 bases and 8 bases, there was a span of 14 bases. Germline CDR1 reads SGHDT; CDR2 reads YYEEEE. The CDR3 runs to 14 residues. CDR3 amino acids: CASSLAYFEPEAFF. In DNA, the CDR3 is TGTGCCAGCAGCTTGGCCTACTTCGAGCCCGAAGCTTTCTTT.

The chain links TRBV7-2 to TRBJ2-1; D might be TRBD1 or TRBD2, each matching 5 bases. Germline assignment: CDR1 SGHTA and CDR2 FQGNSA. Trimming took 5 bases from V and 5 from J, leaving 16 bases between them. The length of the CDR3 is 15 residues. DNA for the CDR3: TGTGCCAGCAGCCCGGGACCCCTAGGGAACAATGAGCAGTTCTTC. This codes for CASSPGPLGNNEQFF.

The chain has TRBV2 and TRBJ1-1; the D gene is possibly TRBD1 (5 bases). This CDR3 contains 12 residues. V dropped 8 bases and J dropped 8 bases, with 15 bases sitting between them. CDR1 SNHLY and CDR2 FYNNEI come from the germline V gene. This chain's CDR3 is CASGGKVVEAFF. The CDR3 DNA is TGTGCCAGCGGGGGGAAGGTGGTCGAAGCTTTCTTT.

This clonotype was detected a few times. This sequence joins TRBV12-3 or TRBV12-4 and TRBJ1-6; D unclear. This CDR3 contains 16 residues. Trimming removed 6 bases from V and 1 base from J, with 13 bases in between. Here the CDR3 DNA reads TGTGCCAGCAGCGCACCCCTTGGATCCTATAATTCACCCCTCCACTTT. Encoded protein: CASSAPLGSYNSPLHF.

The rearrangement links TRBV11-2 to TRBJ2-1; TRBD1 agrees at 11 bases. Germline assignment: CDR1 SGHAT and CDR2 FQNNGV. CDR3 length equals 15 residues. The trim removed 2 bases at V and 8 bases at J, leaving 5 bases unmatched. The CDR3 region has the DNA TGTGCCAGCAGCTTAAGGACAGGGGGCGGGGATGAGCAGTTCTTC. Translation gives CASSLRTGGGDEQFF.

This clonotype showed up just a few times. The chain uses TRBV3-1 and TRBJ1-6; D not certain. This CDR3 is 15 amino acids long. V dropped 1 base and J dropped 7 bases, with 11 bases sitting between them. Looked up from germline, CDR1 is LGHDT and CDR2 is YNNKEL (reference sequence). This chain's CDR3 is CASSQAWGSNSPLHF. DNA of the CDR3: TGTGCCAGCAGCCAAGCGTGGGGTTCCAATTCACCCCTCCACTTT.